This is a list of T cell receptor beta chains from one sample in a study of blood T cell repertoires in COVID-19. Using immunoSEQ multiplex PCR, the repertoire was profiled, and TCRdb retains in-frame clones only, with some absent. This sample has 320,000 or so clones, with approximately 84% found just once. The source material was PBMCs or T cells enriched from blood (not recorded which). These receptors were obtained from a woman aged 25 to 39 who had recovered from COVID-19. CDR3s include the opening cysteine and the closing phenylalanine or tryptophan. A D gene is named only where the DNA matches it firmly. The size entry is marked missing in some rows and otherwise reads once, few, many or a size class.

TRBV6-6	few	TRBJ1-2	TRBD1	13	CASRLGQNHGYTF	TGTGCCAGCAGGCTGGGACAGAACCATGGCTACACCTTC
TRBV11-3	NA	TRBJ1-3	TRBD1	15	CASSLGTGAGNTIYF	TGTGCCAGCAGCCTCGGGACAGGGGCTGGAAACACCATATATTTT
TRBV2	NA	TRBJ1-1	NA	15	CASSEQGRMNTEAFF	TGTGCCAGCAGTGAACAGGGTAGGATGAACACTGAAGCTTTCTTT
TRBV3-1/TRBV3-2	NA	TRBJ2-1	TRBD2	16	CASSQSGGPSYNEQFF	TGTGCCAGCAGCCAGAGCGGGGGCCCCTCCTACAATGAGCAGTTCTTC
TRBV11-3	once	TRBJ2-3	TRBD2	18	CASSAGLAGGLSTDTQYF	TGTGCCAGCAGCGCCGGACTAGCGGGGGGGCTTAGCACAGATACGCAGTATTTT
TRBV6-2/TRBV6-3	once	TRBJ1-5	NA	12	CASSLRGQPQHF	TGTGCCAGCAGCTTGCGGGGGCAGCCCCAGCATTTT
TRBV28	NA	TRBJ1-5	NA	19	CASTYLGKGSLYGNQPQHF	TGTGCCAGCACCTACCTCGGGAAGGGAAGCTTATATGGCAATCAGCCCCAGCATTTT
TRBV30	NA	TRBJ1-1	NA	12	CAWDTGYTEAFF	TGTGCCTGGGATACAGGGTACACTGAAGCTTTCTTT
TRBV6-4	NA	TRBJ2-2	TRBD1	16	CASSDGTGYGTGELFF	TGTGCCAGCAGTGACGGGACAGGGTACGGCACCGGGGAGCTGTTTTTT
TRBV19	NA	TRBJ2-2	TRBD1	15	CASSWGQEDTGELFF	TGTGCCAGTAGTTGGGGACAGGAGGACACCGGGGAGCTGTTTTTT
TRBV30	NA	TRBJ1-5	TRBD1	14	CAWSEGQGIQPQHF	TGTGCCTGGAGTGAGGGACAGGGGATTCAGCCCCAGCATTTT
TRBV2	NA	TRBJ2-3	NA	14	CASSGGLYTDTQYF	TGTGCCAGCAGTGGCGGACTATACACAGATACGCAGTATTTT
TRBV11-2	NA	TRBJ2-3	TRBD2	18	CASSLDRVERGDTDTQYF	TGTGCCAGCAGCTTAGATCGAGTCGAGCGGGGGGACACAGATACGCAGTATTTT
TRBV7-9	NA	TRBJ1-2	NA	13	CASSREGLYGYTF	TGTGCCAGCAGCCGGGAAGGACTCTATGGCTACACCTTC
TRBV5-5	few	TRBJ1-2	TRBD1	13	CASSLATGEAAPF	TGTGCCAGCAGCTTGGCTACAGGGGAAGCCGCCCCCTTC
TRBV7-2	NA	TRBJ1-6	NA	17	CASSLILGRGFGSPLHF	TGTGCCAGCAGCTTAATATTGGGCAGGGGCTTTGGATCACCCCTCCACTTT
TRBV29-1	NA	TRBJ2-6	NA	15	CSVAPGGSGANVLTF	TGCAGCGTTGCCCCTGGGGGGTCTGGGGCCAACGTCCTGACTTTC
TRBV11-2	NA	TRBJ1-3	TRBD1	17	CASRAQGQTSRGDTIYF	TGTGCCAGCAGGGCTCAGGGACAGACAAGCCGGGGCGACACCATATATTTT
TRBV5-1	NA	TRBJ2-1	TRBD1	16	CASSLGGQGPYNEQFF	TGCGCCAGCAGCTTGGGGGGACAGGGCCCCTACAATGAGCAGTTCTTC
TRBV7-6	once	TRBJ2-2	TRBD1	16	CASSLDADRGAGELFF	TGTGCCAGCAGCTTAGATGCGGACAGGGGGGCCGGGGAGCTGTTTTTT
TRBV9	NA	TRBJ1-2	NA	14	CASSVAGGDYGYTF	TGTGCCAGCAGCGTAGCGGGGGGGGACTATGGCTACACCTTC
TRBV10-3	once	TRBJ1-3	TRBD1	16	CAIMNGTGGQRNTIYF	TGTGCCATCATGAACGGGACAGGGGGCCAAAGAAACACCATATATTTT
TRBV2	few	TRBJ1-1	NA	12	CASNTGNTEAFF	TGTGCCAGCAACACGGGGAACACTGAAGCTTTCTTT
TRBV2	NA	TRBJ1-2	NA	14	CASSRTDVNYGYTF	TGTGCCAGCAGCCGGACAGACGTCAACTATGGCTACACCTTC
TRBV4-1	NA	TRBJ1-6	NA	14	CASSQDRANSPLHF	TGCGCCAGCAGCCAAGACAGGGCTAATTCACCCCTCCACTTT
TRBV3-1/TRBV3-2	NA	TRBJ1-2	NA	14	CASSQVTVNYGYTF	TGTGCCAGCAGCCAAGTTACAGTGAACTATGGCTACACCTTC
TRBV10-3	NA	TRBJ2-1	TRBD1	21	CAISDLHRDRGPMSSYNEQFF	TGTGCCATCAGTGACCTACACCGGGACAGGGGCCCTATGAGCTCCTACAATGAGCAGTTCTTC
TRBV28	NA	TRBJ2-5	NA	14	CASSLRAGQETQYF	TGTGCCAGCAGTTTGCGAGCGGGCCAAGAGACCCAGTACTTC
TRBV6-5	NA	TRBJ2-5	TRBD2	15	CASTRRTSGGDNQYF	TGTGCCAGCACTAGAAGGACTAGCGGGGGGGATAACCAGTACTTC
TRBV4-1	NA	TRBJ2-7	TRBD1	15	CASSHRQGRLWEQYF	TGCGCCAGCAGCCACCGACAGGGGCGGCTCTGGGAGCAGTACTTC
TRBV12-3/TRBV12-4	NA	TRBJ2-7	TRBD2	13	CASSPGGAYEQYF	TGTGCCAGCAGCCCGGGGGGGGCCTACGAGCAGTACTTC
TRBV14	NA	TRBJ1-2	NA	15	CASSPQGLRDYGYTF	TGTGCCAGCAGCCCTCAGGGGCTTCGGGACTATGGCTACACCTTC
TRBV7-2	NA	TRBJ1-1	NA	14	CASTRYPSRTEAFF	TGTGCCAGCACCCGCTACCCTTCACGAACTGAAGCTTTCTTT
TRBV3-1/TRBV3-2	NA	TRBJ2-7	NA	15	CASSQASANSYEQYF	TGTGCCAGCAGCCAAGCATCAGCGAACTCCTACGAGCAGTACTTC
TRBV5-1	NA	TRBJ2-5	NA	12	CASTGQGETQYF	TGCGCCAGCACGGGACAAGGAGAGACCCAGTACTTC
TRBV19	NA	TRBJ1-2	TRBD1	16	CASSPQAGQGALGYTF	TGTGCCAGTAGCCCCCAGGCGGGACAGGGGGCTCTAGGCTACACCTTC
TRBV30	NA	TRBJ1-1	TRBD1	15	CAWSVPPGTGTEAFF	TGTGCCTGGAGTGTACCTCCTGGGACAGGCACTGAAGCTTTCTTT
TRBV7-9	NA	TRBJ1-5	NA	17	CASSLNLDGFSNQPQHF	TGTGCCAGCAGCCTAAACCTCGACGGGTTTAGCAATCAGCCCCAGCATTTT
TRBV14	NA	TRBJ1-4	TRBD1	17	CASSRTGQGLTNEKLFF	TGTGCCAGCAGCCGAACGGGACAGGGCCTCACTAATGAAAAACTGTTTTTT
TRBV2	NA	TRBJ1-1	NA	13	CASSIGGNTEAFF	TGTGCCAGCAGCATTGGGGGCAACACTGAAGCTTTCTTT
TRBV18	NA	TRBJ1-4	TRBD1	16	CARNRDSIQVGEKLFF	TGTGCCAGGAACCGGGACAGCATACAAGTCGGGGAAAAACTGTTTTTT
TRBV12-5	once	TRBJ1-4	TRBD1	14	CASGLGTGGEKLFF	TGTGCTAGTGGTTTGGGGACAGGGGGAGAAAAACTGTTTTTT
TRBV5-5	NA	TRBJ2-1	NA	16	CASSLGRQISYNEQFF	TGTGCCAGCAGCTTGGGGAGACAGATCTCCTACAATGAGCAGTTCTTC
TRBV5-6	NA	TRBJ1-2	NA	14	CASSLGSRVYGYTF	TGTGCCAGCAGCTTGGGGAGCAGGGTGTATGGCTACACCTTC
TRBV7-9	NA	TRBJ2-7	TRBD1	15	CASRPAGQGNYEQYF	TGTGCCAGCAGGCCCGCGGGACAGGGAAACTACGAGCAGTACTTC
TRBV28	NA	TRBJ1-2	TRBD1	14	CASSFRGQNYGYTF	TGTGCCAGCAGTTTCAGGGGACAGAACTATGGCTACACCTTC
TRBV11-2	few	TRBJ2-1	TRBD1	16	CASSRSRGDRVAEQFF	TGTGCCAGCAGTCGTTCTAGGGGCGACAGGGTGGCTGAGCAGTTCTTC
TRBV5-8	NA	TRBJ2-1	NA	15	CASSPGTNANNEQFF	TGTGCCAGCAGCCCCGGGACAAACGCAAACAATGAGCAGTTCTTC
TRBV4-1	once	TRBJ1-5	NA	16	CASSQEGAGNNQPQHF	TGCGCCAGCAGCCAAGAAGGGGCAGGGAACAATCAGCCCCAGCATTTT
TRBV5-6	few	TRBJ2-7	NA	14	CASRLTGDSYEQYF	TGTGCCAGCAGGCTGACAGGAGACTCCTACGAGCAGTACTTC
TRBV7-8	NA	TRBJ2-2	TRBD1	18	CASTKPHATGTGAGELFF	TGTGCCAGCACCAAACCCCACGCGACCGGGACAGGGGCCGGGGAGCTGTTTTTT
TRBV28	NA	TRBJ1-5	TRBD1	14	CASSVDRDNQPQHF	TGTGCCAGCAGTGTCGACAGGGACAATCAGCCCCAGCATTTT
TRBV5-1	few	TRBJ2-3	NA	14	CASGNTGSTDTQYF	TGCGCCAGCGGGAACACGGGGAGCACAGATACGCAGTATTTT
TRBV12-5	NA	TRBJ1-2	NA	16	CASGLVQGHGHYGYTF	TGTGCTAGTGGTTTGGTACAGGGCCACGGCCACTATGGCTACACCTTC
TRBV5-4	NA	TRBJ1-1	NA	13	CASSSRGPTEAFF	TGTGCCAGCAGCTCCAGGGGCCCCACTGAAGCTTTCTTT